This T cell receptor beta chain was sequenced during a study of spatial heterogeneity in lung cancer. Germline assignment: CDR1 SNHLY and CDR2 FYNNEI. V trimming: 2 bases; J trimming: 3 bases; junction bases outside the gene matches: 6. The CDR3 has 15 residues. Time point meaning: blood taken at disease recurrence. Sequencing covered unsorted whole RNA taken from tumor, nontumor lung or frozen PBMC. TCRdb re-derived calls from the 5' RACE reads in MiXCR, one entry per CDR3 protein. This sample yields around 10,000 distinct CDR3 sequences, of which 3.9% are seen a single time; 18% belongs to the top ten. This clonotype came up many times. This beta chain is off target for a library built for alpha chains, so its abundance means little.

The TCR originated in a female donor with early-stage non-small cell lung cancer. Material: PBMCs, obtained at recurrence. This chain connects TRBV2 to TRBJ2-7, with TRBD2 identical over 8 bases. The CDR3 sequence is CASSEILAGDYEQYF. In DNA form, the CDR3 reads TGTGCCAGCAGTGAAATCCTAGCGGGCGACTACGAGCAGTACTTC.